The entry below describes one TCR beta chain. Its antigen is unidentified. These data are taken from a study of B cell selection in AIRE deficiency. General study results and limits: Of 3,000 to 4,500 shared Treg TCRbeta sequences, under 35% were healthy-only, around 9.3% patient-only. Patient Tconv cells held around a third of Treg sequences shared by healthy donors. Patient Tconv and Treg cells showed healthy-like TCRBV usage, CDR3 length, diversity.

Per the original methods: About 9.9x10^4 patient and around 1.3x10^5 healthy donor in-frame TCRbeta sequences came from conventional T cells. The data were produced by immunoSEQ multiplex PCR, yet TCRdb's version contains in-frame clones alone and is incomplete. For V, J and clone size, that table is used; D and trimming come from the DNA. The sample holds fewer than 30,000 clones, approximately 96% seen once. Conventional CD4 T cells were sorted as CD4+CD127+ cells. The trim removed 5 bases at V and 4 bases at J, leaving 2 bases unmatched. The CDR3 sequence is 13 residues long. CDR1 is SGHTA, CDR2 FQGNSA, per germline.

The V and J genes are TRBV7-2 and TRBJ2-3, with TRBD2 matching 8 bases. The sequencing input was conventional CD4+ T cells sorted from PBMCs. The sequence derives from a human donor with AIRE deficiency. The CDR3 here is CASSRGGSDTQYF. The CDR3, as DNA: TGTGCCAGCAGCCGGGGGGGGTCAGATACGCAGTATTTT.